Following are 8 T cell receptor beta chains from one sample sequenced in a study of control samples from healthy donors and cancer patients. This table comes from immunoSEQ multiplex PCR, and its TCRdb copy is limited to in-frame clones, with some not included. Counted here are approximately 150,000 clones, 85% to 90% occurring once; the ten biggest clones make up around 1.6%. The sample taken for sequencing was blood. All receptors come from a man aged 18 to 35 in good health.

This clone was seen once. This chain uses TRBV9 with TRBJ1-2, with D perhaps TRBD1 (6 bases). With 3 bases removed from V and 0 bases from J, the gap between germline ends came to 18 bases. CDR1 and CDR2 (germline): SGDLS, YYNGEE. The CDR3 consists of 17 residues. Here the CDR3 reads CASSAGSGARSNYGYTF. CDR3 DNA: TGTGCCAGCAGCGCCGGGTCAGGGGCTAGGTCTAACTATGGCTACACCTTC.

CDR3 nucleotide sequence: TGTGCCAGCAGTCCGCGGGGGGCCGGGGATACGCAGTATTTT. Translated: CASSPRGAGDTQYF. The chain employs TRBV28 and TRBJ2-3; TRBD2 matches 8 bases. The germline V gene encodes CDR1 MDHEN and CDR2 SYDVKM. The CDR3 has 14 amino acids. The V segment lost 5 bases and the J segment 6 bases; nucleotides outside the gene matches: 7.

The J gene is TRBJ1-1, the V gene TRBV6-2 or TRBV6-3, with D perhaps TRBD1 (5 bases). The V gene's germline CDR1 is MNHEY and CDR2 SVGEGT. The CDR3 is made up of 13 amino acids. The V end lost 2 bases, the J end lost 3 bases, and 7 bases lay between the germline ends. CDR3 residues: CASSYRGDTEAFF. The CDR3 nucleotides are TGTGCCAGCAGTTACAGGGGAGACACTGAAGCTTTCTTT.

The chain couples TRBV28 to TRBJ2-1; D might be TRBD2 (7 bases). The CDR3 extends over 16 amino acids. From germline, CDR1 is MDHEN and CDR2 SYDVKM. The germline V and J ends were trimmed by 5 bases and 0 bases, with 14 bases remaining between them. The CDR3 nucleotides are TGTGCCAGCAGTACCCCGGGGGGCAGCTCCTACAATGAGCAGTTCTTC. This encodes CASSTPGGSSYNEQFF. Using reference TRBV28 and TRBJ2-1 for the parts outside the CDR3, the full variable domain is DVKVTQSSRYLVKRTGEKVFLECVQDMDHENMFWYRQDPGLGLRLIYFSYDVKMKEKGDIPEGYSVSREKKERFSLILESASTNQTSMYLCASSTPGGSSYNEQFFGPGTRLTVL.

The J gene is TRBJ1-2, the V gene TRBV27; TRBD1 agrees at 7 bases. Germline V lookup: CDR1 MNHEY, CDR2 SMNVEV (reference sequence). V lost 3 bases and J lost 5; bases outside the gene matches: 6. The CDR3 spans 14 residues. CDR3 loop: CASSFNRGRYGYTF. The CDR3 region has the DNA TGTGCCAGCAGTTTCAACAGGGGAAGGTATGGCTACACCTTC.

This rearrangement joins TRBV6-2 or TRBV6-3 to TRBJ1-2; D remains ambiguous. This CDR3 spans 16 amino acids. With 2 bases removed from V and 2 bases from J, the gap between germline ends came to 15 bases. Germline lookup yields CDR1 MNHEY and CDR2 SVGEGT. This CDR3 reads CASSYVNRARNYGYTF. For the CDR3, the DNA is TGTGCCAGCAGTTACGTGAACCGGGCCCGGAACTATGGCTACACCTTC.

Here the CDR3 reads CASSLPGREQFF. The CDR3 region has the DNA TGTGCCAGCAGTCTACCGGGACGGGAGCAGTTCTTC. The chain has TRBV7-9 and TRBJ2-1, with D perhaps being TRBD1 or TRBD2 (5 bases each). V shed 6 bases and J shed 10 bases, with 13 bases lying between them. This CDR3 is 12 amino acids long. CDR1 SEHNR and CDR2 FQNEAQ come from the germline V gene (reference sequence). The full variable domain, in which reference TRBV7-9 and TRBJ2-1 provide the parts outside the CDR3, is DTGVSQNPRHKITKRGQNVTFRCDPISEHNRLYWYRQTLGQGPEFLTYFQNEAQLEKSRLLSDRFSAERPKGSFSTLEIQRTEQGDSAMYLCASSLPGREQFFGPGTRLTVL.

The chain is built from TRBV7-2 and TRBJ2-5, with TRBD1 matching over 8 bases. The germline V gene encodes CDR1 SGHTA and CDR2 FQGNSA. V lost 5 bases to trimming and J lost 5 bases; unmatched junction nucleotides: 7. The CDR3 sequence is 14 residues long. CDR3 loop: CASSPTGVGETQYF. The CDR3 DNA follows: TGTGCCAGCAGCCCGACAGGGGTTGGTGAGACCCAGTACTTC.